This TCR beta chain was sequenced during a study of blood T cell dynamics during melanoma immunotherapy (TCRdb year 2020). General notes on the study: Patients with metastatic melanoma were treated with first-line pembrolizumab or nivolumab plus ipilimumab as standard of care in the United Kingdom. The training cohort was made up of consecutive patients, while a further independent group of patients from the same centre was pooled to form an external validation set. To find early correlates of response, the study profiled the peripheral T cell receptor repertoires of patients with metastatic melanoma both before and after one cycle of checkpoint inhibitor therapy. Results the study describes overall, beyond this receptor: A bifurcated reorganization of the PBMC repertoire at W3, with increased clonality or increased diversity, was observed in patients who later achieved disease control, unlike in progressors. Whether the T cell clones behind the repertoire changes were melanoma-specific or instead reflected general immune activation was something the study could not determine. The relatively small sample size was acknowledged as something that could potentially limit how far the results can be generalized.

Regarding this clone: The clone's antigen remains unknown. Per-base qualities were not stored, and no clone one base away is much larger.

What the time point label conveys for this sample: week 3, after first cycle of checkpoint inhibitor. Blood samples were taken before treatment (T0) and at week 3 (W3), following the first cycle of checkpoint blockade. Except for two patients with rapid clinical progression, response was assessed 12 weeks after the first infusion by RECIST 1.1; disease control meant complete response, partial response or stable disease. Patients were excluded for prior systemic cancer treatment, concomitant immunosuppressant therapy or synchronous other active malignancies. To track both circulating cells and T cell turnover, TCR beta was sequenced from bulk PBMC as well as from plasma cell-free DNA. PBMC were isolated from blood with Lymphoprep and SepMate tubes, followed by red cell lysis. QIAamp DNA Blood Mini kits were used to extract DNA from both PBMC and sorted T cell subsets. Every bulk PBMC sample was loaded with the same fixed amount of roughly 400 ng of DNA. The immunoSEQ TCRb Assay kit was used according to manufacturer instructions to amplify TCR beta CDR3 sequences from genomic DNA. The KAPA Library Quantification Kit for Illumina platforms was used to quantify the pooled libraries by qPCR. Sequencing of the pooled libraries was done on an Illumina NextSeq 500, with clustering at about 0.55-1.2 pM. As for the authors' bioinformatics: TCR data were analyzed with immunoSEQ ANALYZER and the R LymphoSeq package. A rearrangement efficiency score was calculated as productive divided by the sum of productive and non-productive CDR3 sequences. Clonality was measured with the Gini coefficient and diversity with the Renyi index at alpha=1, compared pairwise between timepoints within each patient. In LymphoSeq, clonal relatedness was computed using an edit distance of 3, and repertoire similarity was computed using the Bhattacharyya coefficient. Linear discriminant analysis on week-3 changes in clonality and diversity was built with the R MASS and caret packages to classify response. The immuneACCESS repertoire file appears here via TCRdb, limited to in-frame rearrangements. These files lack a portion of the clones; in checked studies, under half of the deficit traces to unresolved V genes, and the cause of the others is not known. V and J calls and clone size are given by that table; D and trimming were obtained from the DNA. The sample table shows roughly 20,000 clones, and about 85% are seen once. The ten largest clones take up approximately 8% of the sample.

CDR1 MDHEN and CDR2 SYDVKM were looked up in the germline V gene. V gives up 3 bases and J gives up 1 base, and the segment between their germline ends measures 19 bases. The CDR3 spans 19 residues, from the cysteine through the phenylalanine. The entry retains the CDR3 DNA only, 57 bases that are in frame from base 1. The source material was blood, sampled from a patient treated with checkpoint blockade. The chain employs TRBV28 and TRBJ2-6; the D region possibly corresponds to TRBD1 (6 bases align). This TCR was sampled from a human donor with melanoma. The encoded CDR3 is CASSLPQGLSISGANVLTF. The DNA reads TGTGCCAGCAGTTTGCCACAGGGTCTTTCTATTTCTGGGGCCAACGTCCTGACTTTC.